This T cell receptor beta chain was retrieved from a study of cytomegalovirus exposure and HLA in healthy donors. Per germline, CDR1 SQVTM and CDR2 ANQGSEA. The V and J ends lost 4 bases and 4 bases, in that order; junction bases with no gene match: 14. The CDR3 extends over 17 amino acids. Use of 60 Vbeta and 13 Jbeta primers characterized the PCR. Repertoires were generated with immunoSEQ multiplex PCR, while TCRdb's copy carries only in-frame clones and drops some. The repertoire consists of about 150,000 clones, with approximately 84% occurring once and the leading ten covering around 2.6%. This clonotype was obtained from a man aged 25 to 45 in good health and CMV-seropositive. Specimen: PBMCs. The chain carries TRBV29-1 and TRBJ2-5, with TRBD1 matching over 11 bases. CDR3 sequence (DNA): TGCAGCGTTGTCTTGTGGGGGAGGACAGGGGGCGCAGAGACCCAGTACTTC. Its translation is CSVVLWGRTGGAETQYF.